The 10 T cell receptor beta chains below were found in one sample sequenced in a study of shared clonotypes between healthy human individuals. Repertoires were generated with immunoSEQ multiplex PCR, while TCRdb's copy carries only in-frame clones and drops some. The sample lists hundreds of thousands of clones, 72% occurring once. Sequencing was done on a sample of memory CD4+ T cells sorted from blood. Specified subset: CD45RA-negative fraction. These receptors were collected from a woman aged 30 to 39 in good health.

The CDR3 loop reads CAISQSTDTQYF. As DNA, the CDR3 is TGTGCCATCAGCCAGAGCACAGATACGCAGTATTTT. The rearrangement links TRBV10-3 to TRBJ2-3; no reliable D call. The V gene's germline CDR1 is ENHRY and CDR2 SYGVKD. V was shortened by 6 bases and J by 0 bases, with 4 bases between the two germline ends. The CDR3 consists of 12 residues.

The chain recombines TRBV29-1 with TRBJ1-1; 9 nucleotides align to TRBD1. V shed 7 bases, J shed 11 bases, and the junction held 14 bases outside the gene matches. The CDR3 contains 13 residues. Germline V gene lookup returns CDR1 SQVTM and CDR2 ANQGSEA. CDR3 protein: CSARDRALGAAFF. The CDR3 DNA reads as TGCAGCGCCCGGGACAGGGCACTCGGAGCGGCTTTCTTT.

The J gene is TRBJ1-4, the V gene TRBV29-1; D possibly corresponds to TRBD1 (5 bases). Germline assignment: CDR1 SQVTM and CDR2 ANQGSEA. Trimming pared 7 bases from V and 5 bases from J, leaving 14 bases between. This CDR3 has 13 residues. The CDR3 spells CSAHQGNNEKLFF. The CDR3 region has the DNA TGCAGCGCTCACCAGGGAAACAATGAAAAACTGTTTTTT.

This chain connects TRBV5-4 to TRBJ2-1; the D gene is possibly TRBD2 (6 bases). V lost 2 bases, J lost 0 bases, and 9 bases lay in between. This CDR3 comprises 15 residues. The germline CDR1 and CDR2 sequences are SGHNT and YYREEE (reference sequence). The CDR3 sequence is CASSLKEGSYNEQFF. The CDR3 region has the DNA TGTGCCAGCAGCTTAAAGGAGGGCTCCTACAATGAGCAGTTCTTC.

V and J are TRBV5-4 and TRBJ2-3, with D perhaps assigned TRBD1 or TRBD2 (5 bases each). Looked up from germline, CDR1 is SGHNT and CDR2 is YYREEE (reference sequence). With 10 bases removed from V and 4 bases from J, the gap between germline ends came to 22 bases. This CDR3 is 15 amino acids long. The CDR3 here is CAEVPGPSVPDTQYF. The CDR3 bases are TGTGCCGAAGTTCCGGGACCCTCCGTCCCAGATACGCAGTATTTT. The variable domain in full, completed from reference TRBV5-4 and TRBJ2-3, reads ETGVTQSPTHLIKTRGQQVTLRCSSQSGHNTVSWYQQALGQGPQFIFQYYREEENGRGNFPPRFSGLQFPNYSSELNVNALELDDSALYLCAEVPGPSVPDTQYFGPGTRLTVL.

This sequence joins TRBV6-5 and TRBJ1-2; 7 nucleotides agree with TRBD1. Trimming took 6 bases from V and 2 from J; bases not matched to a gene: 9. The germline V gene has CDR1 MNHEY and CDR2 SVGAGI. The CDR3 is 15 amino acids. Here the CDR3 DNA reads TGTGCCAGCAGCCCCGACAGGGCCTTAAACTATGGCTACACCTTC. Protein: CASSPDRALNYGYTF.

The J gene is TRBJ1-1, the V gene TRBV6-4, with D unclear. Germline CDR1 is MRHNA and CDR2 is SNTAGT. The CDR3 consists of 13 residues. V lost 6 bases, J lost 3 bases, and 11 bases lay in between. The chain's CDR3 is CASRKEFYTEAFF. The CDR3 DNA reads TGTGCCAGCAGAAAGGAATTTTACACTGAAGCTTTCTTT.

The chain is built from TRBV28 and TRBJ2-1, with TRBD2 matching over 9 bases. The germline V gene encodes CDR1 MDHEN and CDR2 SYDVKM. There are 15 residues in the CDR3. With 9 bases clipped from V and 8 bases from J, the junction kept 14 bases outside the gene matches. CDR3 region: CASVGGGRVGYEQFF. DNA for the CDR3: TGTGCCAGTGTCGGGGGCGGGAGGGTCGGCTATGAGCAGTTCTTC.

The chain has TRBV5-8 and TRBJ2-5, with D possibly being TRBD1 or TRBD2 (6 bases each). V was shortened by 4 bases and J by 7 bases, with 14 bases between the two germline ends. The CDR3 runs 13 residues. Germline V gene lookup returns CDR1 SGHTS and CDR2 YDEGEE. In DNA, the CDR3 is TGTGCCAGCAGCCGCGGGGACATACGGACCCAGTACTTC. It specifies CASSRGDIRTQYF.

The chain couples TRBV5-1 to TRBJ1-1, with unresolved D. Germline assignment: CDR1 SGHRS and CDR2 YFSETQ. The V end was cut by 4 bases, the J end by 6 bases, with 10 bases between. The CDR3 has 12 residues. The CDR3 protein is CASSDGPAEAFF. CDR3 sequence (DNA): TGCGCCAGCAGCGACGGCCCGGCTGAAGCTTTCTTT.